Below, 19 T cell receptor beta chains from the same sample are listed, as sequenced in a study of tumor-infiltrating lymphocytes in primary liver carcinoma. TCR beta cDNA was reverse-transcribed from around 0.55 ug of total RNA. The reaction used a constant-region primer and ProtoScript II reverse transcriptase. Libraries of TCR beta came from three nested multiplex PCR rounds with slightly modified ARM-PCR. A C-beta reverse primer was combined with TRBV1-TRBV30 forward primers in the first two PCR rounds, and each round had roughly 9 cycles. TCRdb reanalysed the multiplex PCR reads using MiXCR and keeps one entry per CDR3 protein. Of about 180,000 distinct CDR3 sequences in the sample, about 60% are singletons; the top ten hold around 74%. Germline DNA was also extracted, with blood RNA taken from unsorted whole blood. Sequencing was performed on peripheral blood. These receptors originate from a man aged 40-50 years with primary liver carcinoma and hepatitis B virus infection.

For this clonotype: The junction differs from germline at one of its ends, possibly a read error. The chain combines TRBV11-2 with TRBJ2-7; 7 nucleotides agree with TRBD1. CDR3 length: 12 amino acids. Looked up from germline, CDR1 is SGHAT and CDR2 is FQNNGV. Here the CDR3 DNA reads TGTGCCAACAGCATCGACAGGGCCGACCAGTACTTC. Its protein is CANSIDRADQYF.

This rearrangement joins TRBV12-3 or TRBV12-4 to TRBJ2-1; the D gene is possibly TRBD2 (6 bases). The CDR3 consists of 14 residues. The ends were cut back, 4 bases at V and 3 bases at J, with 10 bases in the middle. In DNA, the CDR3 is TGTGCCAGCAGTTCCGGGACTTTCTACAATGAGCAGTTCTTC. Residues: CASSSGTFYNEQFF.

The J gene is TRBJ2-1, the V gene TRBV6-6; TRBD1 agrees at 8 bases. V shed 0 bases, J shed 5 bases, and the junction held 3 bases outside the gene matches. The germline V gene has CDR1 MNHNY and CDR2 SVGAGI (reference sequence). The CDR3 runs to 15 residues. This chain's CDR3 is CASSYSRQGNNEQFF. The CDR3 DNA follows: TGTGCCAGCAGTTACTCGAGACAGGGGAACAATGAGCAGTTCTTC.

For this clonotype: The junction does not match germline at one end; this may be a read error. The V call is TRBV11-2, the J call TRBJ2-7; 8 bases are a match to TRBD2. Germline loops: CDR1 SGHAT, CDR2 FQNNGV. The CDR3 runs 15 residues. CDR3 region: CARSLVLAGSFEQYF. The DNA of the CDR3 is TGTGCCAGGAGCTTGGTTTTAGCGGGATCCTTCGAGCAGTACTTC.

As for this clonotype: At one boundary the junction diverges from the germline segment, which might be a read error. The chain employs TRBV6-5 and TRBJ1-4; D is unresolved. The CDR3 contains 15 residues. Germline V CDR1 and CDR2: MNHEY, SVGAGI. CDR3 in DNA: TGTGCCAGCAGTTATTCAGTTGCAACTAGTGAAAAACTGTTTTTT. It specifies CASSYSVATSEKLFF.

The chain couples TRBV11-2 to TRBJ2-7; 9 bases are a match to TRBD1. Per germline, CDR1 SGHAT and CDR2 FQNNGV. CDR3 length equals 14 residues. V shed 8 bases, J shed 4 bases, and the junction held 9 bases outside the gene matches. The CDR3 nucleotides are TGTGCCAGCTTCTCAACAGGGGGCTGGTACGAGCAGTACTTC. Amino acid sequence: CASFSTGGWYEQYF. Together with reference TRBV11-2 and TRBJ2-7, the CDR3 gives the full variable domain: EAGVAQSPRYKIIEKRQSVAFWCNPISGHATLYWYQQILGQGPKLLIQFQNNGVVDDSQLPKDRFSAERLKGVDSTLKIQPAKLEDSAVYLCASFSTGGWYEQYFGPGTRLTVT.

A few counts support this clonotype. This chain connects TRBV6-5 to TRBJ2-5; D not certain. V lost 6 bases, J lost 2 bases, and 19 bases lay in between. This CDR3 region has 16 residues. Germline loops: CDR1 MNHEY, CDR2 SVGAGI. CDR3 nucleotide sequence: TGTGCCAGCAGCCCCCGCAGTTTTGGCGGACAAGAGACCCAGTACTTC. It yields the protein CASSPRSFGGQETQYF.

This clonotype was picked up a small number of times. V gene TRBV4-1 combines with J gene TRBJ2-2, with D perhaps assigned TRBD1 or TRBD2 (5 bases each). Trimming shortened V by 1 base and J by 4 bases, and 13 bases separated the two germline ends. Germline values: CDR1 MGHRA, CDR2 YSYEKL. The CDR3 covers 16 residues. The CDR3 nucleotides read TGCGCCAGCAGCCAAGTACGCGCAGGGAGCACCGGGGAGCTGTTTTTT. This sequence encodes CASSQVRAGSTGELFF.

The chain combines TRBV18 with TRBJ2-1; 8 positions match TRBD1. The CDR3 loop spans 12 amino acids. The junction had 2 bases not matched to a gene; V was cut back by 5 bases and J by 8 bases. Germline V gives CDR1 KGHSH, CDR2 LQKENI. The CDR3, as DNA: TGTGCCAGCTCAGTGGACAGGGATGAGCAGTTCTTC. Translation: CASSVDRDEQFF.

V and J are TRBV6-1 and TRBJ2-5; D may be TRBD1 (5 bases). V lost 3 bases to trimming and J lost 5 bases, with 10 bases between them. The V gene's germline CDR1 is MNHNS and CDR2 SASEGT. The length of the CDR3 is 13 residues. Written as DNA, the CDR3 is TGTGCCAGCAGTGATGCAGGGATGGAGACCCAGTACTTC. Protein sequence: CASSDAGMETQYF.

This clonotype was found a few times. The chain combines TRBV4-1 with TRBJ2-2, with D tentatively TRBD1 (6 bases). V was shortened by 0 bases and J by 5 bases, with 16 bases between the two germline ends. This CDR3 has 17 residues. Germline CDR1 is MGHRA and CDR2 is YSYEKL. CDR3 sequence reads: CASSQDLQGMGTGELFF. Here the CDR3 DNA reads TGCGCCAGCAGCCAAGATCTACAGGGAATGGGGACCGGGGAGCTGTTTTTT.

The chain combines TRBV29-1 with TRBJ2-7; D gene ambiguous. V gave up 5 bases and J gave up 4 bases, with 12 bases separating them. Germline CDR1 reads SQVTM; CDR2 reads ANQGSEA. CDR3 length: 12 residues. The chain's CDR3 is CSVKFSSYEQYF. The CDR3 region has the DNA TGCAGCGTTAAGTTTAGTTCGTACGAGCAGTACTTC.

Comment on this clonotype: A read error may account for a junction end that differs from germline. This chain links TRBV10-3 with TRBJ2-1; D assignment may be TRBD1 or TRBD2 (5 bases each). This CDR3 has 12 residues. Germline CDR1 reads ENHRY; CDR2 reads SYGVKD. This CDR3 is CATSGADTEQFF. In DNA, the CDR3 is TGTGCCACCAGTGGAGCGGACACTGAGCAGTTCTTC.

The genes are TRBV20-1 and TRBJ2-3; 11 bases map to TRBD1. CDR3 length equals 16 residues. CDR1 and CDR2 (germline): DFQATT, SNEGSKA (reference sequence). V trimming: 8 bases; J trimming: 6 bases; junction bases outside the gene matches: 16. This chain's CDR3 is CSPDDGTGGTSDTQYF. The CDR3 DNA reads as TGCAGTCCTGACGACGGGACAGGGGGGACATCGGATACGCAGTATTTT.

The chain links TRBV6-6 to TRBJ2-1; D could derive from TRBD1 or TRBD2 (5 bases each). This CDR3 contains 16 residues. V lost 8 bases to trimming and J lost 7 bases, with 24 bases between them. The V gene's germline CDR1 is MNHNY and CDR2 SVGAGI (reference sequence). The CDR3 sequence: CASHKSWGSGGNEQFF. CDR3 DNA sequence: TGTGCCAGCCATAAGAGCTGGGGCTCCGGCGGGAATGAGCAGTTCTTC.

The chain employs TRBV4-2 and TRBJ1-4, with a possible D match to TRBD1 (5 bases). V gave up 0 bases and J gave up 11 bases, with 13 bases separating them. Germline loops: CDR1 LGHNA, CDR2 YNFKEQ. The CDR3 extends over 14 amino acids. DNA of the CDR3: TGTGCCAGCAGCCAAGATCTGGGTCGGGGGAAACTGTTTTTT. Protein product: CASSQDLGRGKLFF.

The V and J genes are TRBV29-1 and TRBJ2-5, with D perhaps TRBD2 (5 bases). Germline V gene data show CDR1 as SQVTM and CDR2 as ANQGSEA. There are 15 residues in the CDR3. V lost 7 bases and J lost 1, with 19 bases in between. In DNA, the CDR3 is TGCAGCGCTGCCGGGGTGCGGCCTGTCCAAGAGACCCAGTACTTC. Protein product: CSAAGVRPVQETQYF.

About this clonotype itself: It may be a read error: a sequence one base away is much more abundant. V is TRBV11-1 and J is TRBJ2-7; possibly TRBD1 or TRBD2 for D (6 bases each). The CDR3 totals 15 residues. CDR1 and CDR2 from the germline V gene are SGHAT and FQDESV (reference sequence). CDR3 sequence: CVSSLGGRAGDSKYF. The CDR3 DNA reads as TGTGTCAGCAGCTTAGGGGGGAGAGCCGGGGACTCGAAGTACTTC.

This clonotype was detected only a few times. The V call is TRBV12-3 or TRBV12-4, the J call TRBJ2-7; TRBD1 agrees at 10 bases. The CDR3 consists of 14 residues. Trimming cost V 4 bases and J 6 bases; bases outside gene matches: 6. The CDR3 region has the DNA TGTGCCAGCAGTTCCTGGGGGACAGGGGTCGAGCAGTACTTC. Residues: CASSSWGTGVEQYF.